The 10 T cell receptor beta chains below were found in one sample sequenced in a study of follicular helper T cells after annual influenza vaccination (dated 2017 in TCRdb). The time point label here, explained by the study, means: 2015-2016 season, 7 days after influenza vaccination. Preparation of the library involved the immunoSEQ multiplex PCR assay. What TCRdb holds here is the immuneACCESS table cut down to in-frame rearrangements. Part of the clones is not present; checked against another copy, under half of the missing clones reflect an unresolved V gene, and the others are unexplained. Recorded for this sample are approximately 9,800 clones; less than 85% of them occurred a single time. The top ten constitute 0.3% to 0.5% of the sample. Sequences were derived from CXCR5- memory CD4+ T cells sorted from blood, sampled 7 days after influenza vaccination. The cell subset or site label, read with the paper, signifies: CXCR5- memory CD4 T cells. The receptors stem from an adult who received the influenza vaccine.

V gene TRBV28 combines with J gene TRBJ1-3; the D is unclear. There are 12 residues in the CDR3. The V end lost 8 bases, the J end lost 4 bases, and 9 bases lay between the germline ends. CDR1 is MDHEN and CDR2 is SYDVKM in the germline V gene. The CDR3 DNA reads TGTGCCAGCCGGCGGGGAGGAAACACCATATATTTT. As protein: CASRRGGNTIYF. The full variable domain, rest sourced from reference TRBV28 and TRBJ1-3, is DVKVTQSSRYLVKRTGEKVFLECVQDMDHENMFWYRQDPGLGLRLIYFSYDVKMKEKGDIPEGYSVSREKKERFSLILESASTNQTSMYLCASRRGGNTIYFGEGSWLTVV.

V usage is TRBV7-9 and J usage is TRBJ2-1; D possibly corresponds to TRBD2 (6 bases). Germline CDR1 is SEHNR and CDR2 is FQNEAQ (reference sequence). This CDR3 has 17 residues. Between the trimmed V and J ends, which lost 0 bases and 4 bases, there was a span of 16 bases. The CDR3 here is CASSLALHRDSYNEQFF. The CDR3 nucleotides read TGTGCCAGCAGCTTAGCGCTCCACCGGGACTCATACAATGAGCAGTTCTTC.

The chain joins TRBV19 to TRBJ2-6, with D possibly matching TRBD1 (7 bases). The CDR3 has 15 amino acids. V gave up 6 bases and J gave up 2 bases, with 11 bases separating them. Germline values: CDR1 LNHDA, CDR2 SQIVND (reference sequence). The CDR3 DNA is TGTGCCAGTAGCAGGGGGGACCCTGGGGCCAACGTCCTGACTTTC. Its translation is CASSRGDPGANVLTF.

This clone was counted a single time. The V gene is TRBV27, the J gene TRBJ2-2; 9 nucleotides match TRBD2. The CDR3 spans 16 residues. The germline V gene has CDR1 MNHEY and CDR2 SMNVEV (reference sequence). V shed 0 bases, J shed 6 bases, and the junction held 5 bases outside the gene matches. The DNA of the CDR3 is TGTGCCAGCAGTTTATCGGCTAGCGGGGCCCCCGGGGAGCTGTTTTTT. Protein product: CASSLSASGAPGELFF.

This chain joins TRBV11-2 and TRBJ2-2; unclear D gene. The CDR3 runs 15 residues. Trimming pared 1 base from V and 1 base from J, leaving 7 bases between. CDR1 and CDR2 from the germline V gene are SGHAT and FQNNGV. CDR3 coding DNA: TGTGCCAGCAGCTTAGTTTCCAGGAACACCGGGGAGCTGTTTTTT. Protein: CASSLVSRNTGELFF.

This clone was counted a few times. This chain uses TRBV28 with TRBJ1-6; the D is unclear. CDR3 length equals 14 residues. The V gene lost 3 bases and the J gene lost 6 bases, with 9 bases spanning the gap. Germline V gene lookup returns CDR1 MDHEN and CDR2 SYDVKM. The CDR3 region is CASSLIVTNSPLHF. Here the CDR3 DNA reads TGTGCCAGCAGTTTGATAGTCACTAATTCACCCCTCCACTTT. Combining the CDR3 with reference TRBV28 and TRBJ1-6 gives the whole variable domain DVKVTQSSRYLVKRTGEKVFLECVQDMDHENMFWYRQDPGLGLRLIYFSYDVKMKEKGDIPEGYSVSREKKERFSLILESASTNQTSMYLCASSLIVTNSPLHFGNGTRLTVT.

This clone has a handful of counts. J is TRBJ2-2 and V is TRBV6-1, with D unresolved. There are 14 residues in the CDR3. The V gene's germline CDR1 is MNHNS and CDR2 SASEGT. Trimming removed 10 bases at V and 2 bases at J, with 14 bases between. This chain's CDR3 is CATRTELNTGELFF. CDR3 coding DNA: TGTGCCACCAGGACGGAATTAAACACCGGGGAGCTGTTTTTT.

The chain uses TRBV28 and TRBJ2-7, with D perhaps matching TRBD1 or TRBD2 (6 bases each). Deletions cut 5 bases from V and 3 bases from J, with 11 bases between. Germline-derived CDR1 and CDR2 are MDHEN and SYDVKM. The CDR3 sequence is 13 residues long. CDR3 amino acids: CASSNGGGYEQYF. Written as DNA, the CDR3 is TGTGCCAGCAGTAACGGAGGGGGCTACGAGCAGTACTTC.

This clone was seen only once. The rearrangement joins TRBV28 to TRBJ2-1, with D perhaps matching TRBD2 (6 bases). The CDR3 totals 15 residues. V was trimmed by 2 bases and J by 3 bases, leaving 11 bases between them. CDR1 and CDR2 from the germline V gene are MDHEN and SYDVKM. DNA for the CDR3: TGTGCCAGCAGTTTACCCGGGACTTACTACAATGAGCAGTTCTTC. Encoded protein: CASSLPGTYYNEQFF.

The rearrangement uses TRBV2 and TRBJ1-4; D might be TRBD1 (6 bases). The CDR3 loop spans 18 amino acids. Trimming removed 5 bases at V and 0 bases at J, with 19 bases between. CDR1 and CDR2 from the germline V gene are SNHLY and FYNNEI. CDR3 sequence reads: CASSRTQGPRATNEKLFF. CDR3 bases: TGTGCCAGCAGTCGCACACAGGGTCCGCGCGCAACTAATGAAAAACTGTTTTTT.